This T cell receptor beta chain was profiled in a study of T cell responses to AZD1222 COVID-19 vaccine. Study outcomes and limitations: Reports say nearly half of spike-specific TCRs go after unmutated variant regions. Females outnumbered males among donors, who were mostly white British; clonal diversity was possibly underestimated.

V shed 0 bases and J shed 3 bases, with 12 bases lying between them. CDR1 is SEHNR, CDR2 FQNEAQ, per germline (reference sequence). The CDR3 is 16 residues long. In the case of this clone: Its antigen is unknown.

The repertoire was sequenced with immunoSEQ multiplex PCR; TCRdb's copy has only in-frame clones and lacks some. The table includes nearly 110,000 clones, roughly 90% detected once. The chain has TRBV7-9 and TRBJ1-5, with D possibly being TRBD1 (5 bases). The source material was peripheral blood, sampled on day 0 of AZD1222 vaccination. This TCR came from an adult in good health. The CDR3 here is CASSLADRTINQPQHF. The CDR3 DNA sequence: TGTGCCAGCAGCTTAGCGGATAGGACAATCAATCAGCCCCAGCATTTT.